These 31 T cell receptor beta chains came from one sample sequenced in a study of OX40 agonist ivuxolimab in advanced cancers. Data came from immunoSEQ multiplex PCR; TCRdb stores just in-frame clones and leaves some out. Counted here are some 44,000 clones, 86% occurring once; the ten biggest clones make up less than 0.4%. The sample was CD4+ or CD8+ T cells sorted from blood, taken in a trial of the OX40 agonist ivuxolimab. Receptors originate from an adult with an advanced solid tumor such as melanoma, head and neck, liver or kidney cancer.

The chain uses TRBV4-1 and TRBJ1-4, with no clear D. Germline values: CDR1 MGHRA, CDR2 YSYEKL. V dropped 1 base and J dropped 6 bases, with 12 bases sitting between them. CDR3 length: 15 amino acids. Written as DNA, the CDR3 is TGCGCCAGCAGCCAAGGCGGCAGGACGCATGAAAAACTGTTTTTT. Translated, it gives CASSQGGRTHEKLFF.

The gene calls are TRBV7-6 and TRBJ2-3, with a possible D match to TRBD2 (6 bases). The CDR3 runs to 16 residues. V lost 1 base, J lost 0 bases, and 11 bases lay in between. Per the germline V gene, CDR1 is SGHVS and CDR2 is FNYEAQ. The CDR3 coding sequence is TGTGCCAGCAGCTTAGTGGCGGGAACTAGCACAGATACGCAGTATTTT. Its translation is CASSLVAGTSTDTQYF.

This clone was recorded only once. The rearrangement joins TRBV5-5 to TRBJ2-1, with 11 nucleotides matching TRBD2. The CDR3 runs 16 residues. The germline V gene has CDR1 SGHKS and CDR2 YYEKEE (reference sequence). V dropped 4 bases and J dropped 4; count of bases not matched to a gene: 7. The CDR3 loop reads CASSALGTSGYNEQFF. CDR3 sequence (DNA): TGTGCCAGCAGCGCACTTGGGACTAGCGGTTACAATGAGCAGTTCTTC.

The V gene is TRBV5-1, the J gene TRBJ1-1; perhaps TRBD1 as D (6 bases). V was clipped by 3 bases and J by 4 bases, with 10 bases between them. The CDR3 runs to 13 residues. From germline, CDR1 is SGHRS and CDR2 YFSETQ. CDR3 loop: CASSSQGGTEAFF. The DNA for the CDR3 is TGCGCCAGCAGCTCACAGGGTGGCACTGAAGCTTTCTTT. Combining the CDR3 with reference TRBV5-1 and TRBJ1-1 gives the whole variable domain KAGVTQTPRYLIKTRGQQVTLSCSPISGHRSVSWYQQTPGQGLQFLFEYFSETQRNKGNFPGRFSGRQFSNSRSEMNVSTLELGDSALYLCASSSQGGTEAFFGQGTRLTVV.

This rearrangement joins TRBV4-1 to TRBJ2-5; 7 positions match TRBD2. The V gene's germline CDR1 is MGHRA and CDR2 YSYEKL. The CDR3 runs 16 residues. J lost 4 bases, V lost 1 base, and 9 bases had no gene match. The DNA for the CDR3 is TGCGCCAGCAGCCAAGCCGGGACTAACTCAGGAGAGACCCAGTACTTC. It codes for CASSQAGTNSGETQYF.

The chain couples TRBV6-5 to TRBJ1-1, with TRBD1 matching over 8 bases. CDR3 length: 14 amino acids. V lost 5 bases to trimming and J lost 5 bases; unmatched junction nucleotides: 7. Germline CDR1 and CDR2: MNHEY and SVGAGI. The CDR3 here is CASSPQGVRTEAFF. The CDR3 DNA reads as TGTGCCAGCAGTCCACAGGGGGTCAGGACTGAAGCTTTCTTT.

This rearrangement joins TRBV4-2 to TRBJ1-1, with D uncertain. The germline gives CDR1 LGHNA, CDR2 YNFKEQ. This CDR3 comprises 13 residues. Trimming took off 3 bases at V and 7 bases at J, with 12 bases between the two ends. CDR3 in amino acids: CASSQDRRGEAFF. The CDR3, as DNA: TGTGCCAGCAGCCAGGATAGACGGGGTGAAGCTTTCTTT.

In its sample, this clone was seen once. The chain has TRBV7-8 and TRBJ1-1; D possibly corresponds to TRBD1 (5 bases). V was cut by 5 bases and J by 6 bases, with 16 bases left in between. Germline assignment: CDR1 SGHVS and CDR2 FQNEAQ. This CDR3 is 14 amino acids long. The CDR3: CASSPRGGSSEAFF. Here the CDR3 DNA reads TGTGCCAGCAGCCCGAGGGGAGGGTCCTCTGAAGCTTTCTTT. Full variable domain (remainder filled in from reference TRBV7-8 and TRBJ1-1): GAGVSQSPRYKVAKRGQDVALRCDPISGHVSLFWYQQALGQGPEFLTYFQNEAQLDKSGLPSDRFFAERPEGSVSTLKIQRTQQEDSAVYLCASSPRGGSSEAFFGQGTRLTVV.

The chain joins TRBV7-2 to TRBJ1-5; D not resolved. CDR1 SGHTA and CDR2 FQGNSA come from the germline V gene. CDR3 size: 12 residues. Trimming shortened V by 7 bases and J by 8 bases, and 12 bases separated the two germline ends. DNA of the CDR3: TGTGCCAGCAACACGTACGGAGAGCCCCAGCATTTT. Translation: CASNTYGEPQHF.

The chain combines TRBV5-1 with TRBJ2-7; D gene ambiguous. Trimming removed 3 bases at V and 0 bases at J, with 7 bases between. This CDR3 spans 13 amino acids. Germline lookup yields CDR1 SGHRS and CDR2 YFSETQ. The CDR3 is CASSSLSSYEQYF. The CDR3 DNA is TGCGCCAGCAGCTCCCTGAGCTCCTACGAGCAGTACTTC. Full variable domain (missing parts from reference TRBV5-1 and TRBJ2-7): KAGVTQTPRYLIKTRGQQVTLSCSPISGHRSVSWYQQTPGQGLQFLFEYFSETQRNKGNFPGRFSGRQFSNSRSEMNVSTLELGDSALYLCASSSLSSYEQYFGPGTRLTVT.

This clone was counted once. J is TRBJ2-1 and V is TRBV19; D perhaps matches TRBD1 (5 bases). CDR1 and CDR2 from the germline V gene are LNHDA and SQIVND (reference sequence). The CDR3 extends over 16 amino acids. Trimming took off 4 bases at V and 3 bases at J, with 16 bases between the two ends. DNA for the CDR3: TGTGCCAGTAGTACCTACTACGGCCAGGGCTACAATGAGCAGTTCTTC. Its protein is CASSTYYGQGYNEQFF.

The gene calls are TRBV2 and TRBJ2-2; TRBD1 matches at 12 bases. CDR3 size: 16 residues. J gave up 4 bases and V 6 bases, and 6 bases lay outside the gene matches. From germline, CDR1 is SNHLY and CDR2 FYNNEI. The CDR3 loop is CASRDRDRGLTGELFF. For the CDR3, the DNA is TGTGCCAGCAGAGACCGGGACAGGGGGCTCACCGGGGAGCTGTTTTTT.

The chain carries TRBV27 and TRBJ2-5; possible D gene TRBD2, 6 bases. The CDR3 covers 13 residues. Germline V lookup: CDR1 MNHEY, CDR2 SMNVEV (reference sequence). V was pared by 3 bases and J by 4 bases, with 9 bases between. CDR3: CASSFRGGETQYF. CDR3 bases: TGTGCCAGCAGTTTTCGGGGAGGAGAGACCCAGTACTTC.

The genes are TRBV6-1 and TRBJ1-4; D is perhaps TRBD1 (5 bases). The CDR3 has 15 amino acids. V was trimmed by 2 bases and J by 7 bases, leaving 14 bases between them. Germline CDR1 and CDR2: MNHNS and SASEGT. DNA for the CDR3: TGTGCCAGCAGTGAATCGGAGGGGTGGGGTGAAAAACTGTTTTTT. Translating it yields CASSESEGWGEKLFF.

The chain joins TRBV28 to TRBJ1-3; D call uncertain. Germline V gives CDR1 MDHEN, CDR2 SYDVKM. The CDR3 totals 13 residues. The ends were cut back, 4 bases at V and 1 base at J, with 5 bases in the middle. CDR3 bases: TGTGCCAGCAGTTCGACATCTGGAAACACCATATATTTT. Translated, it gives CASSSTSGNTIYF.

The chain recombines TRBV7-9 with TRBJ1-6; TRBD1 is a possible D gene (5 bases). Germline V lookup: CDR1 SEHNR, CDR2 FQNEAQ (reference sequence). V was pared by 1 base and J by 6 bases, with 7 bases between. The CDR3 sequence is 14 residues long. Here the CDR3 reads CASSLGQLNSPLHF. DNA for the CDR3: TGTGCCAGCAGCTTAGGACAGCTTAATTCACCCCTCCACTTT.

The V gene is TRBV18, the J gene TRBJ1-4; the match to TRBD1 covers 8 bases. Unmatched junction bases numbered 3, after V lost 6 bases and J lost 0 bases. The CDR3 totals 15 residues. Germline CDR1 reads KGHSH; CDR2 reads LQKENI. The CDR3 coding sequence is TGTGCCAGCTCGCAACAGGGGGCAACTAATGAAAAACTGTTTTTT. Encoded protein: CASSQQGATNEKLFF.

The chain is built from TRBV6-1 and TRBJ1-2; 9 bases align to TRBD1. CDR1 and CDR2 (germline): MNHNS, SASEGT. There are 13 residues in the CDR3. J was trimmed by 4 bases and V by 4 bases; bases with no gene match: 1. Here the CDR3 DNA reads TGTGCCAGCAGTGTGGACAGGGGCTATGGCTACACCTTC. This translates into CASSVDRGYGYTF.

Details on this clone: Additional DNA sequences in this sample encode the identical CDR3. The chain joins TRBV7-9 to TRBJ2-7, with D possibly being TRBD2 (5 bases). This CDR3 is built from 15 residues. Germline V CDR1 and CDR2: SEHNR, FQNEAQ (reference sequence). Trimming stripped 2 bases from V and 3 bases from J, with 14 bases between. CDR3 protein: CASSLPGLGSYEQYF. The CDR3 DNA reads TGTGCCAGCAGCTTACCCGGACTGGGGAGCTACGAGCAGTACTTC.

This chain uses TRBV11-1 with TRBJ2-7; TRBD1 or TRBD2 may be the D gene (5 bases each). V lost 4 bases to trimming and J lost 2 bases, with 18 bases between them. Germline V gene sequence: CDR1 SGHAT, CDR2 FQDESV (reference sequence). The CDR3 runs to 16 residues. The CDR3 DNA follows: TGTGCCAGCAGCTCACTTGACAGACTAAGGACCTACGAGCAGTACTTC. Its translation is CASSSLDRLRTYEQYF.

The CDR3 region has the DNA TGTGCCAGCAGTATACAGGGGGACACTGAAGCTTTCTTT. Amino acids: CASSIQGDTEAFF. This chain links TRBV2 with TRBJ1-1; 8 bases line up with TRBD1. V dropped 5 bases and J dropped 3; count of bases not matched to a gene: 2. The germline CDR1 and CDR2 sequences are SNHLY and FYNNEI. This CDR3 is 13 amino acids long.

The rearrangement joins TRBV7-8 to TRBJ1-6; TRBD1 is a possible D gene (6 bases). V lost 5 bases, J lost 7 bases, and 12 bases lay in between. Germline values: CDR1 SGHVS, CDR2 FQNEAQ. The CDR3 contains 14 residues. The CDR3 nucleotides read TGTGCCAGCAGCCCCCGGGACACAAATTCACCCCTCCACTTT. Its protein is CASSPRDTNSPLHF.

This clone was counted only a few times. V is TRBV15 and J is TRBJ2-7, with D possibly being TRBD1 (6 bases). The CDR3 covers 15 residues. Germline V gives CDR1 LNHNV, CDR2 YYDKDF (reference sequence). V gave up 3 bases and J gave up 4 bases, with 16 bases separating them. CDR3 bases: TGTGCCACCAGCAGGGTACAGGGAGACGGATACGAGCAGTACTTC. As protein: CATSRVQGDGYEQYF.

The CDR3 DNA is TGTGCCAGCAGCAGAGGACAGGGCCGGGAACGCAATCAGCCCCAGCATTTT. This sequence encodes CASSRGQGRERNQPQHF. The rearrangement links TRBV21-1 to TRBJ1-5; no check of the table's D call, TRBD1, against the DNA was made. TRBV21-1 is annotated as a pseudogene. The CDR3 extends over 17 amino acids.

This chain uses TRBV7-2 with TRBJ1-3; 9 nucleotides match TRBD1. The CDR3 loop spans 17 amino acids. The J segment lost 2 bases and the V segment lost 3 bases, leaving 8 bases of the junction unmatched. CDR1 is SGHTA and CDR2 is FQGNSA in the germline V gene. CDR3 nucleotides: TGTGCCAGCAGCTTGGAGCCGGGACAGGGAGCTGGAAACACCATATATTTT. Residues: CASSLEPGQGAGNTIYF. The full variable domain, completed using reference TRBV7-2 and TRBJ1-3, is GAGVSQSPSNKVTEKGKDVELRCDPISGHTALYWYRQSLGQGLEFLIYFQGNSAPDKSGLPSDRFSAERTGGSVSTLTIQRTQQEDSAVYLCASSLEPGQGAGNTIYFGEGSWLTVV.

The V gene is TRBV7-2, the J gene TRBJ2-7, with D unresolved. Germline V CDR1 and CDR2: SGHTA, FQGNSA. The CDR3 runs 15 residues. V lost 2 bases and J lost 2, with 13 bases in between. The CDR3 nucleotides read TGTGCCAGCAGCTTACGCCCGGGCCCCACCTACGAGCAGTACTTC. Protein: CASSLRPGPTYEQYF.

The rearrangement joins TRBV11-1 to TRBJ1-2; D is uncertain. CDR3 size: 13 residues. Germline loops: CDR1 SGHAT, CDR2 FQDESV (reference sequence). Trimming pared 6 bases from V and 0 bases from J, leaving 8 bases between. CDR3 DNA: TGTGCCAGCAGTTTAAGAGCTAACTATGGCTACACCTTC. The encoded protein is CASSLRANYGYTF.

The J gene is TRBJ2-2, the V gene TRBV7-9; D not resolved. V dropped 1 base and J dropped 1 base, with 10 bases sitting between them. This CDR3 is 16 amino acids long. The V gene's germline CDR1 is SEHNR and CDR2 FQNEAQ (reference sequence). The CDR3 spells CASSLDLGLNTGELFF. CDR3 coding DNA: TGTGCCAGCAGCTTAGATCTGGGCCTGAACACCGGGGAGCTGTTTTTT.

The sample holds one count of this clone. Germline and junction disagree at one end, which may indicate a read error. This chain uses TRBV7-6 with TRBJ2-3; D perhaps matches TRBD2 (7 bases). The CDR3 covers 13 residues. Germline-derived CDR1 and CDR2 are SGHVS and FNYEAQ. The CDR3 DNA reads as TGTGCCAGCAGCGACCCTCTGGCGGGGGCCCCGTGTTTT. This codes for CASSDPLAGAPCF. The full variable domain, completed using reference TRBV7-6 and TRBJ2-3, is GAGVSQSPRYKVTKRGQDVALRCDPISGHVSLYWYRQALGQGPEFLTYFNYEAQQDKSGLPNDRFSAERPEGSISTLTIQRTEQRDSAMYRCASSDPLAGAPCFGPGTRLTVL.

This chain uses TRBV19 with TRBJ1-5, with a possible D match to TRBD1 (5 bases). Trimming removed 7 bases from V and 6 bases from J, with 22 bases in between. The CDR3 has 16 amino acids. The germline V gene encodes CDR1 LNHDA and CDR2 SQIVND (reference sequence). CDR3 sequence (DNA): TGTGCCAGTAATGGGGGTCTGCGGGGATTAAGTCAGCCCCAGCATTTT. It codes for CASNGGLRGLSQPQHF.

This chain joins TRBV27 and TRBJ2-3; 10 positions match TRBD2. In germline, CDR1 is MNHEY, CDR2 SMNVEV (reference sequence). The J segment lost 4 bases and the V segment lost 2 bases, leaving 6 bases of the junction unmatched. The CDR3 sequence is 16 residues long. In nucleotides, the CDR3 is TGTGCCAGCAGTTTAGAGCGGGGGGGCCGGGCAGATACGCAGTATTTT. Encoded protein: CASSLERGGRADTQYF.